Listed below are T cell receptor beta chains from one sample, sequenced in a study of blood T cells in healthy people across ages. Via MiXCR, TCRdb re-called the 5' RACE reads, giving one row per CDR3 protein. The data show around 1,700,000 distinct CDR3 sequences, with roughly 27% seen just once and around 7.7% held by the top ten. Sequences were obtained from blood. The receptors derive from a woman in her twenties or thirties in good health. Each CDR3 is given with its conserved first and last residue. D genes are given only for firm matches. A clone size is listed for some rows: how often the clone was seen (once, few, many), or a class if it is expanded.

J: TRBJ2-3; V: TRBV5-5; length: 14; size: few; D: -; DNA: TGTGCCAGCAGCTCCGGTCAGGGGAGCGGTACGCAGTATTTT; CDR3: CASSSGQGSGTQYF
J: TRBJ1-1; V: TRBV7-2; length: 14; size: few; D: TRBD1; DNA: TGTGCCAGCAGCTTTGGGGGACAGGGTGCTGAAGCTTTCTTT; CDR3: CASSFGGQGAEAFF
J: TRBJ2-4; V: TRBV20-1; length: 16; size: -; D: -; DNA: TGCAGTGCTAGAGATCCATTCGGCGCTACCAAAAACATTCAGTACTTC; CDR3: CSARDPFGATKNIQYF
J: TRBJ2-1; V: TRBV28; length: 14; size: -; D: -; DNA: TGTGCCAGCAAACACCGGGGCTCCTACAATGAGCAGTTCTTC; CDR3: CASKHRGSYNEQFF
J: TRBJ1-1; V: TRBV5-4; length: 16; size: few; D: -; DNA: TGTGCCAGCAGCTTGGGCGCCTCCTTGGGGGGCACTGAAGCTTTCTTT; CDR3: CASSLGASLGGTEAFF
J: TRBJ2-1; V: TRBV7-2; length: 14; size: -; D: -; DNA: TGTGCCAGCAGCTTCTTTGGGTCCTACAATGAGCAGTTCTTC; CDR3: CASSFFGSYNEQFF
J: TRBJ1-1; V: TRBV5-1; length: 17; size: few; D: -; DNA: TGCGCCAGCAGCTCAACTATGGGAGGGGTCCCAAACACTGAAGCTTTCTTT; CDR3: CASSSTMGGVPNTEAFF
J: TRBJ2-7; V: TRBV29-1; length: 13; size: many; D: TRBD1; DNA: TGCAGCGCAGCGGACAGGGAGGCCTACGAGCAGTACTTC; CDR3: CSAADREAYEQYF
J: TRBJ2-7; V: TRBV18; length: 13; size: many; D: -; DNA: TGTGCCAGCTCACCGGACCAGCGACGCGAGCAGTACTTC; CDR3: CASSPDQRREQYF
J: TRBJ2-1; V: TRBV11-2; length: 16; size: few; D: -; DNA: TGTGCCAGCAGCTTCAGCCGGGGGGACATTGACAATGAGCAGTTCTTC; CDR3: CASSFSRGDIDNEQFF
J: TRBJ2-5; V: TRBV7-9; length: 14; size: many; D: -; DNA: TGTGCCAGCAGCTCCCCCATCACAGCAAAGGACCAGTACTTC; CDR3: CASSSPITAKDQYF
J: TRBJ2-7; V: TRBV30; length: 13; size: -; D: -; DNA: TGTGCCTGGAGTCGTAATTCGGGGTACGAGCAGTACTTC; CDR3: CAWSRNSGYEQYF
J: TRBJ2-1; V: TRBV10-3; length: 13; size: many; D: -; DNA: TGTGCCATCAGTGAAGGCAGGGCTAATGAGCAGTTCTTC; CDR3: CAISEGRANEQFF
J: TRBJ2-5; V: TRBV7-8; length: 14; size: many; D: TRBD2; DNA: TGTGCCAGCAGGAAAACTAGCGGGCGGGAGACCCAGTACTTC; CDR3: CASRKTSGRETQYF
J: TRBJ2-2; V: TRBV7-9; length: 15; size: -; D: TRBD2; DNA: TGTGCCAGCAGCCGAGGACGGGAGGTCACCGGGGAGCTGTTTTTT; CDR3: CASSRGREVTGELFF
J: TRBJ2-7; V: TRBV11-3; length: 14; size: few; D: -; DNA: TGTGCCAGCAGCTTAGATCATGCGCGTCGGGAGCAGTACTTC; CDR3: CASSLDHARREQYF
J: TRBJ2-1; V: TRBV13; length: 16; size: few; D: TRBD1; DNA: TGTGCCAGCAGCCCGACGGGGGACAGGGGATTCAGTGAGCAGTTCTTC; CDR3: CASSPTGDRGFSEQFF
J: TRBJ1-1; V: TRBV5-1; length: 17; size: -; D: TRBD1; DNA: TGCGCCAGCAGCTTGGCCTGGACAGGGGGCCCGAACACTGAAGCTTTCTTT; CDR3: CASSLAWTGGPNTEAFF
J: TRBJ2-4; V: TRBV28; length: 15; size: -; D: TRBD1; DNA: TGTGCCAGCAGTGTAATCGACAGGGATAAAAACATTCAGTACTTC; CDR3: CASSVIDRDKNIQYF
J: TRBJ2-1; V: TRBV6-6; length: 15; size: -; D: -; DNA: TGTGCCAGCAGGCTTGACGATACTAGGTACAATGAGCAGTTCTTC; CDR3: CASRLDDTRYNEQFF
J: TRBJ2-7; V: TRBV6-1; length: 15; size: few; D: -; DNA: TGTGCCAGCAGTGACGAAAGCGGTACATCCTACGAGCAGTACTTC; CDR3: CASSDESGTSYEQYF
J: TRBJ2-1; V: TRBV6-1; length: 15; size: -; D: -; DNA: TGTGCCAGCAAGTTCACGGAGAGCTCCTACAATGAGCAGTTCTTC; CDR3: CASKFTESSYNEQFF
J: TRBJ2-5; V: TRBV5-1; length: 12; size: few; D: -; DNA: TGCGCCAGCAGAGGGGTCAAAGAGACCCAGTACTTC; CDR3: CASRGVKETQYF
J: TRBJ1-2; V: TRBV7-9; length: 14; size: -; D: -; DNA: TGTGCCAGCAGCTCTTCGGAAGACAGGTTCGGCTACACCTTC; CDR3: CASSSSEDRFGYTF
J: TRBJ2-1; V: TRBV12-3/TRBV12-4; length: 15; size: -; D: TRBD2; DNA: TGTGCCAGCACCTTACTAGCGGAGCCCCCCGGGGAGCAGTTCTTC; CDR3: CASTLLAEPPGEQFF
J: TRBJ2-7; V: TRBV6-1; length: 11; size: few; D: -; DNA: TGTGCCAGCATGTTCTCCTACGAGCAGTACTTC; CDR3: CASMFSYEQYF
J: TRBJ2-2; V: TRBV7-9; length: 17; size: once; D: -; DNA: TGTGCCAGCAGCTCCCGTGGTCCGTCCTCGAACACCGGGGAGCTGTTTTTT; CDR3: CASSSRGPSSNTGELFF
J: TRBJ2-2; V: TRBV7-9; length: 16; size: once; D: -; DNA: TGTGCCAGCAGCGGTGACAGGACGATGAACACCGGGGAGCTGTTTTTT; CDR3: CASSGDRTMNTGELFF
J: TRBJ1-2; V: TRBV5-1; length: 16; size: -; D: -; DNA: TGCGCCAGCAGTTGGGGCACGGCTCCAACCAACTATGGCTACACCTTC; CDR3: CASSWGTAPTNYGYTF
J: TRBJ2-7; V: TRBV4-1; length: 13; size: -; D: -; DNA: TGCGCCAGCAGCCAAGGACGCCTCTACGAGCAGTACTTC; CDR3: CASSQGRLYEQYF
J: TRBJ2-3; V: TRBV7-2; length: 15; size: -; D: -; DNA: TGTGCCAGCAGCCCGGGACTTCCCACCACAGATACGCAGTATTTT; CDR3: CASSPGLPTTDTQYF
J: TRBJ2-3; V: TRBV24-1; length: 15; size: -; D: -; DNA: TGTGCCACCAGTGACCCGACAGGAACCACAGATACGCAGTATTTT; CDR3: CATSDPTGTTDTQYF
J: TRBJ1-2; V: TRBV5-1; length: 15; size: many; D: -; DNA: TGCGCCAGCAGCTTGACGACAGGCCCCTCTAATGGCTACACCTTC; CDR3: CASSLTTGPSNGYTF
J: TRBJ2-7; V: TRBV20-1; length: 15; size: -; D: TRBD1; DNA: TGCAGTGCTACAGTGCCGGACAGGGACCCCTACGAGCAGTACTTC; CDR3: CSATVPDRDPYEQYF
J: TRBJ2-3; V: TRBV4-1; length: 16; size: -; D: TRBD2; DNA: TGCGTCAGCAGCCAAGAGAAGCGGGAGTCGCCAGATACGCAGTATTTT; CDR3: CVSSQEKRESPDTQYF
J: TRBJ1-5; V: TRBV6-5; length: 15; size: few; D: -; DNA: TGTGCCAGCAGCCCTCGACAGACCGTAAATCAGCCCCAGCATTTT; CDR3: CASSPRQTVNQPQHF
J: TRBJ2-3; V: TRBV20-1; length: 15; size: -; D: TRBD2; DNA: TGCAGTGCTAGAGATTCGGGGGGAGACACAGATACGCAGTATTTT; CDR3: CSARDSGGDTDTQYF
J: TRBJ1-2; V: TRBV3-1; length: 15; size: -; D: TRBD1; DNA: TGTGCCAGCAGTCGACAGGGGGGCAGGTGGAATGGCTACACCTTC; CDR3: CASSRQGGRWNGYTF
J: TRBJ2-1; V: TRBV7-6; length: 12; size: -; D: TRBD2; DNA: TGTGCCGGCAGCTTAGCGGGACGGGAGCAGTTCTTC; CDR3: CAGSLAGREQFF
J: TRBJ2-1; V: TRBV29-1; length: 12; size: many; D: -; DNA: TGCAGCGCCGTAGGTGGGGGTGATGAGCAGTTCTTC; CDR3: CSAVGGGDEQFF
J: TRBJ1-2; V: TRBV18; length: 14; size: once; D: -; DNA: TGTGCCAGCTCACCTCCGGGACTGTCTTATGGCTACACCTTC; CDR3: CASSPPGLSYGYTF
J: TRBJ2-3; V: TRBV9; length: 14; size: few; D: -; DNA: TGTGCCAGCAGCGTAGGAGTACCGTCAGATACGCAGTATTTT; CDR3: CASSVGVPSDTQYF